This T cell receptor (beta chain) emerged from a study of T cell clonality in common variable immunodeficiency. General observations from the study: Reportedly, TCR beta sequences from common variable immunodeficiency showed fewer deletions and N-nucleotide insertions.

Concerning this clone itself: Antigen specificity is unknown. Read data end 3 residues before the CDR3 end; the end is taken from the germline J gene.

V gave up 2 bases and J gave up 2 bases, with 13 bases separating them. The CDR3 is 16 residues long. Germline assignment: CDR1 KGHSH and CDR2 LQKENI. Sequencing input was equivalent genomic DNA from CVID and controls. This table comes from immunoSEQ multiplex PCR, and its TCRdb copy is limited to in-frame clones, with some not included. Altogether about 30,000 clones were found in the sample, and no singletons occur. The material sequenced was peripheral blood mononuclear cells. The chain is built from TRBV18 and TRBJ1-3, with TRBD1 as a possible D gene (5 bases). The origin of this receptor is a human donor with common variable immunodeficiency. The CDR3 reads CASSPGTPVAGNTIYF. CDR3 bases read: TGTGCCAGCTCACCAGGGACTCCTGTGGCTGGAAACACC.